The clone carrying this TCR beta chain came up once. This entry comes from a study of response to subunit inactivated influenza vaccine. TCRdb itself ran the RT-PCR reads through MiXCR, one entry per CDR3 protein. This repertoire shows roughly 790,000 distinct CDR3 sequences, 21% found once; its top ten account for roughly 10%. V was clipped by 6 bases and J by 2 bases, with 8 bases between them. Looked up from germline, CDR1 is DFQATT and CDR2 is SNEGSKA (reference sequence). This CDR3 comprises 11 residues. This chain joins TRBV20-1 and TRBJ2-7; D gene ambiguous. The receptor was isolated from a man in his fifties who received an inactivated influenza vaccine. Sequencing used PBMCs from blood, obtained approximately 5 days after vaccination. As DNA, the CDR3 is TGCAGTGCCCCTACTCCCTACGAGCAGTACTTC. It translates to CSAPTPYEQYF.